This TCR beta chain stems from a study of shared clonotypes between healthy human individuals. Points on this clone: Antigen specificity is unknown.

V dropped 0 bases and J dropped 2 bases, with 15 bases sitting between them. The CDR3 sequence is 17 residues long. The germline gives CDR1 SGDLS, CDR2 YYNGEE. Study conclusions and caveats: The generation probabilities recorded for non-shared clonotypes fell below those of clonotypes shared by all four donors.

Generated by immunoSEQ multiplex PCR, the TCRdb table keeps only in-frame clones and is missing some. This table holds fewer than 1.6 million clones, approximately 98.5% found once. The sequence was obtained from a man aged 30 to 39 in good health. Sequenced: naive CD4+ T cells sorted from blood. The subset here: CD45RA+ positively selected. The V gene is TRBV9, the J gene TRBJ2-1, with D hard to call. The CDR3 is CASSVVGTVVPYNEQFF. Here the CDR3 DNA reads TGTGCCAGCAGCGTAGTTGGAACGGTTGTTCCCTACAATGAGCAGTTCTTC.